This TCR beta chain was recorded in a study of graft-versus-host responses after intestinal transplantation. Study-wide context: Each of the recipients got a multivisceral, liver-intestinal, or isolated intestinal transplant. Induction using anti-thymocyte globulin, followed by tacrolimus and steroids for roughly 3 years, was given to all recipients.

Only in-frame clones appear in the TCRdb table, and some are missing; sequencing was by immunoSEQ multiplex PCR. Among around 130,000 clones listed, just over 90% were seen once. Study observations and caveats: Clonal ratios of graft-versus-host to host-versus-graft in allografts were high for patients exhibiting graft-donor T cell macrochimerism. Early post-transplant HvG declines showed an association with peak circulating GvH clone levels.

To note about this clone: Its matching antigen is unknown.

The sequencing here drew on unstimulated CD4+ T cells sorted from spleen or lymph node cells, taken before intestinal transplant. The origin of this receptor is a human donor who received an intestinal transplant.

The CDR3 loop reads CASSGEVADEQYF. CDR3 in DNA: TGTGCCAGCAGCGGGGAGGTTGCGGACGAGCAGTACTTC. The chain is built from TRBV5-4 and TRBJ2-7; perhaps TRBD2 as D (6 bases). Germline V gene sequence: CDR1 SGHNT, CDR2 YYREEE (reference sequence). The CDR3 is made up of 13 amino acids. V lost 4 bases, J lost 5 bases, and 13 bases lay in between.